A single sample is the source of the 14 T cell receptor beta chains below, sequenced in a study of T cells in Graves' hyperthyroidism and ophthalmopathy. RNA transcripts gave rise to amplified TCR beta CDR3 regions. First-round RT-PCR targeting the TCR CDR3 was performed with the HTBI primer set. MiXCR was run by TCRdb on the multiplex PCR reads, yielding one entry per CDR3 protein. The profile shows 550,000 to 800,000 distinct CDR3 sequences, around 15% of them singletons. The sample was blood. These receptor sequences come from a young man with Graves' hyperthyroidism.

The chain links TRBV24-1 to TRBJ2-7; 11 bases agree with TRBD1. J lost 4 bases, V lost 5 bases, and 6 bases had no gene match. This CDR3 has 15 residues. Germline CDR1 and CDR2: KGHDR and SFDVKD. The CDR3 DNA is TGTGCCACCAGTGCCGCGGACAGGGGGCTTTACGAGCAGTACTTC. It yields the protein CATSAADRGLYEQYF.

As for this clonotype: Possible read error: a much larger clone is one base away. V usage is TRBV7-3 and J usage is TRBJ2-1, with no clear D. Germline V CDR1 and CDR2: SGHTA, FQGTGA. The CDR3 contains 14 residues. V was shortened by 2 bases and J by 5 bases, with 10 bases between the two germline ends. The CDR3 region has the DNA TGTGCCAGCAGCTTATGTGGGCTCGACAATGAGCAGTTCTTC. Protein sequence: CASSLCGLDNEQFF.

This clonotype has at least ten counts. The rearrangement joins TRBV2 to TRBJ1-1; D is ambiguous. Germline V gene data show CDR1 as SNHLY and CDR2 as FYNNEI. The V gene lost 7 bases and the J gene lost 1 base, with 10 bases spanning the gap. The CDR3 runs 13 residues. CDR3 in amino acids: CASITVPNTEAFF. Written as DNA, the CDR3 is TGTGCCAGCATAACCGTCCCGAACACTGAAGCTTTCTTT.

This clonotype was counted only a few times. The V call is TRBV6-2 or TRBV6-3, the J call TRBJ2-7; 7 bases are shared with TRBD1. CDR3 size: 11 residues. Germline CDR1 and CDR2: MNHEY and SVGEGT. The DNA for the CDR3 is TGTGCTACAGGGGCTTTCTACGAGCAGTACTTC. It translates to CATGAFYEQYF.

The chain recombines TRBV30 with TRBJ1-1, with D unclear. Trimming removed 3 bases from V and 5 bases from J, with 13 bases in between. The CDR3 covers 13 residues. Per germline, CDR1 GTSNPN and CDR2 SVGIG (reference sequence). As DNA, the CDR3 is TGTGCCTGGAGCAGAGGACGGTCGACTGAAGCTTTCTTT. The encoded protein is CAWSRGRSTEAFF.

This chain's CDR3 is CASSPQSISTDTQYF. The DNA for the CDR3 is TGCGCCAGCAGCCCTCAGTCAATCAGCACAGATACGCAGTATTTT. J is TRBJ2-3 and V is TRBV5-1; D gene ambiguous. This CDR3 contains 15 residues. Germline-derived CDR1 and CDR2 are SGHRS and YFSETQ. V lost 4 bases to trimming and J lost 0 bases, with 12 bases between them.

This clonotype was seen only a few times. In nucleotides, the CDR3 is TGCAGCGTGAAGGGGGGAGGGCAGTTCTTC. This encodes CSVKGGGQFF. This chain connects TRBV29-1 to TRBJ2-1, with D perhaps being TRBD1 or TRBD2 (6 bases each). CDR3 length equals 10 residues. V was trimmed by 6 bases and J by 12 bases, leaving 12 bases between them. CDR1 is SQVTM and CDR2 is ANQGSEA in the germline V gene.

Ten or more counts support this clonotype. The chain is built from TRBV30 and TRBJ1-1; no clear D gene. The V end lost 3 bases, the J end lost 2 bases, and 4 bases lay between the germline ends. Germline V lookup: CDR1 GTSNPN, CDR2 SVGIG (reference sequence). There are 11 residues in the CDR3. The CDR3 reads CAWRDNTEAFF. As DNA, the CDR3 is TGTGCCTGGAGGGATAACACTGAAGCTTTCTTT.

This clonotype was seen many times. The rearrangement uses TRBV28 and TRBJ2-3, with 9 bases aligning to TRBD1. Germline V gene data show CDR1 as MDHEN and CDR2 as SYDVKM. There are 16 residues in the CDR3. V lost 10 bases, J lost 6 bases, and 17 bases stayed unmatched. Written as DNA, the CDR3 is TGTGCCACTCATAAAGTTCCGGGACAGGGAGGGGATACGCAGTATTTT. This encodes CATHKVPGQGGDTQYF.

J is TRBJ2-6 and V is TRBV19; tentative D call: TRBD1 (6 bases). Germline loops: CDR1 LNHDA, CDR2 SQIVND (reference sequence). V was cut by 7 bases and J by 4 bases, with 14 bases left in between. There are 15 residues in the CDR3. DNA of the CDR3: TGTGCCAGTAACCTACAGGGACCCGGGGCCAACGTCCTGACTTTC. This sequence encodes CASNLQGPGANVLTF.

This clonotype was counted a few times. The chain joins TRBV7-9 to TRBJ2-3, with 13 bases fitting TRBD2. Germline V gives CDR1 SEHNR, CDR2 FQNEAQ (reference sequence). CDR3 length: 18 amino acids. The ends lost 5 bases at V and 0 bases at J; junction bases unmatched: 8. The CDR3 DNA reads TGTGCCAGCAGCCTACTAGCGGGAGGGCCCCATAGCACAGATACGCAGTATTTT. Translating gives CASSLLAGGPHSTDTQYF.

The sample holds many counts of this clonotype. This rearrangement joins TRBV29-1 to TRBJ2-1; D is unresolved. In germline, CDR1 is SQVTM, CDR2 ANQGSEA. V lost 6 bases to trimming and J lost 3 bases, with 12 bases between them. The CDR3 loop spans 13 amino acids. Here the CDR3 reads CSVGPTVYNEQFF. In DNA, the CDR3 is TGCAGCGTGGGTCCGACGGTCTACAATGAGCAGTTCTTC.

This clonotype was detected many times. The CDR3 loop reads CASSLLPDTLTYEQYF. CDR3 DNA: TGTGCCAGCAGTTTATTACCGGACACCTTAACCTACGAGCAGTACTTC. The V gene is TRBV28, the J gene TRBJ2-7; TRBD1 is a possible D gene (5 bases). The V gene lost 1 base and the J gene lost 2 bases, with 15 bases spanning the gap. This CDR3 is 16 amino acids long. Germline V gene sequence: CDR1 MDHEN, CDR2 SYDVKM.

V is TRBV5-1 and J is TRBJ2-7; TRBD1 agrees at 9 bases. The V and J ends lost 4 bases and 6 bases, in that order; junction bases with no gene match: 8. Germline CDR1 is SGHRS and CDR2 is YFSETQ. CDR3 length: 14 amino acids. The CDR3 region has the DNA TGCGCCAGCAGCCACCGGGACAGGGACGGCGAGCAGTACTTC. Its translation is CASSHRDRDGEQYF.